The rows below give T cell receptor beta chains drawn from one sample of a study of CD8 T cells in Susac syndrome. In TCRdb, the immunoSEQ multiplex PCR reads were re-called with MiXCR into one record per CDR3 protein. The sample holds about 200,000 distinct CDR3 sequences, 75% to 95% seen once. Sequenced sample: CD4+ T cells from PBMCs. These receptors all stem from a human donor with Susac syndrome. CDR3s include the opening cysteine and the closing phenylalanine or tryptophan. D genes are given only for firm matches.

J: TRBJ1-2; V: TRBV3-1; D: NA; CDR3: CASSPSAGVSYGYTF; DNA: TGTGCCAGCAGCCCCAGTGCGGGGGTATCCTATGGCTACACCTTC
J: TRBJ2-2; V: TRBV12-3/TRBV12-4; D: NA; CDR3: CASSPTGGAGELFF; DNA: TGTGCCAGCAGCCCCACAGGGGGGGCCGGGGAGCTGTTTTTT
J: TRBJ2-7; V: TRBV27; D: TRBD2; CDR3: CASSKLAGGDNEQYF; DNA: TGTGCCAGCAGTAAACTAGCGGGAGGTGATAACGAGCAGTACTTC
J: TRBJ2-7; V: TRBV12-3/TRBV12-4; D: NA; CDR3: CASSFGPQGTYEQYF; DNA: TGTGCCAGCAGTTTCGGTCCTCAGGGTACCTACGAGCAGTACTTC
J: TRBJ2-5; V: TRBV28; D: TRBD1; CDR3: CASSIRQGTQYF; DNA: TGTGCCAGCAGTATCCGACAGGGGACCCAGTACTTC
J: TRBJ1-2; V: TRBV6-5; D: NA; CDR3: CASSMDQGRGYTF; DNA: TGTGCCAGCAGTATGGATCAGGGACGAGGCTACACCTTC
J: TRBJ1-1; V: TRBV6-1; D: NA; CDR3: CASSPSTSGAGAFF; DNA: TGTGCCAGCAGTCCTAGTACCTCCGGGGCCGGGGCTTTCTTT
J: TRBJ2-3; V: TRBV29-1; D: NA; CDR3: CSVGGVGTDTQYF; DNA: TGCAGCGTTGGCGGGGTGGGGACAGATACGCAGTATTTT
J: TRBJ2-1; V: TRBV7-9; D: NA; CDR3: CASSLRGIEGNEQFF; DNA: TGTGCCAGCAGCTTACGGGGAATTGAAGGAAATGAGCAGTTCTTC
J: TRBJ1-1; V: TRBV29-1; D: TRBD1; CDR3: CSVENDRGTEAFF; DNA: TGCAGCGTTGAAAACGACAGGGGCACTGAAGCTTTCTTT
J: TRBJ2-1; V: TRBV11-2; D: TRBD2; CDR3: CASSLVPAGAEQFF; DNA: TGTGCCAGCAGCTTAGTCCCAGCGGGAGCTGAGCAGTTCTTC
J: TRBJ2-5; V: TRBV7-2; D: NA; CDR3: CASSLRAGLQETQYF; DNA: TGTGCCAGCAGCTTACGGGCGGGCTTACAAGAGACCCAGTACTTC
J: TRBJ2-4; V: TRBV5-1; D: NA; CDR3: CAIPFSPDIQYF; DNA: TGCGCCATCCCGTTTTCTCCTGACATTCAGTACTTC
J: TRBJ1-2; V: TRBV29-1; D: NA; CDR3: CSVETTAYYGYTF; DNA: TGCAGCGTTGAGACGACAGCTTACTATGGCTACACCTTC
J: TRBJ1-1; V: TRBV7-9; D: TRBD1; CDR3: CASSMWTGETEAFF; DNA: TGTGCCAGCAGCATGTGGACAGGGGAAACTGAAGCTTTCTTT
J: TRBJ2-2; V: TRBV20-1; D: TRBD2; CDR3: CSASPAGNTGELFF; DNA: TGCAGTGCTAGTCCAGCGGGAAACACCGGGGAGCTGTTTTTT
J: TRBJ1-3; V: TRBV20-1; D: TRBD1; CDR3: CSAIRGPGNTIYF; DNA: TGCAGTGCTATCAGGGGGCCAGGAAACACCATATATTTT
J: TRBJ2-7; V: TRBV5-4; D: TRBD1; CDR3: CASSLRRQGLDEQYF; DNA: TGTGCCAGCAGCCTCCGACGACAGGGTCTAGACGAGCAGTACTTC
J: TRBJ2-1; V: TRBV5-1; D: NA; CDR3: CASSPPASSYNEQFF; DNA: TGCGCCAGCAGCCCCCCCGCTAGCTCCTACAATGAGCAGTTCTTC
J: TRBJ2-7; V: TRBV10-3; D: TRBD1; CDR3: CAISESSGQGPQYF; DNA: TGTGCCATCAGTGAGTCGTCGGGACAGGGCCCGCAGTACTTC
J: TRBJ1-3; V: TRBV10-3; D: TRBD1; CDR3: CAISAQGDSRSGNTIYF; DNA: TGTGCCATCAGTGCCCAGGGGGACTCCCGCTCTGGAAACACCATATATTTT
J: TRBJ1-2; V: TRBV27; D: NA; CDR3: CASSFGGVYGYTF; DNA: TGTGCCAGCAGTTTTGGAGGGGTCTATGGCTACACCTTC
J: TRBJ2-1; V: TRBV20-1; D: NA; CDR3: CSARGVGTAYNEQFF; DNA: TGCAGTGCTAGAGGTGTAGGGACGGCCTACAATGAGCAGTTCTTC
J: TRBJ1-1; V: TRBV2; D: NA; CDR3: CASSEAQAGRRAFF; DNA: TGTGCCAGCAGTGAAGCGCAGGCAGGGAGGAGGGCTTTCTTT
J: TRBJ2-3; V: TRBV20-1; D: NA; CDR3: CSASLRQVSTDTQYF; DNA: TGCAGTGCCAGCCTTAGACAGGTTAGCACAGATACGCAGTATTTT
J: TRBJ1-1; V: TRBV3-1; D: NA; CDR3: CASNKGELGTEAFF; DNA: TGTGCCAGCAATAAGGGGGAATTGGGGACTGAAGCTTTCTTT
J: TRBJ1-1; V: TRBV6-2/TRBV6-3; D: NA; CDR3: CASRSGGTGTEAFF; DNA: TGTGCCAGCAGGTCTGGGGGGACCGGCACTGAAGCTTTCTTT
J: TRBJ2-1; V: TRBV3-1; D: NA; CDR3: CASSQVSYNEQFF; DNA: TGTGCCAGCAGCCAGGTCTCCTACAATGAGCAGTTCTTC
J: TRBJ2-5; V: TRBV7-9; D: NA; CDR3: CASSVPALYQETQYF; DNA: TGTGCCAGCAGCGTTCCAGCGCTGTACCAAGAGACCCAGTACTTC
J: TRBJ2-7; V: TRBV10-3; D: TRBD1; CDR3: CAIKSYRDRVTYEQYF; DNA: TGTGCCATCAAGAGTTACCGGGACAGAGTTACCTACGAGCAGTACTTC
J: TRBJ2-5; V: TRBV27; D: NA; CDR3: CASSFMRGGETQYF; DNA: TGTGCCAGCAGTTTCATGAGGGGAGGCGAGACCCAGTACTTC
J: TRBJ2-5; V: TRBV4-1; D: NA; CDR3: CASSQETVLRAQYF; DNA: TGCGCCAGCAGCCAAGAAACCGTCCTCAGGGCCCAGTACTTC
J: TRBJ1-5; V: TRBV30; D: NA; CDR3: CAWSGRFNQPQHF; DNA: TGTGCCTGGAGTGGACGGTTCAATCAGCCCCAGCATTTT
J: TRBJ2-5; V: TRBV5-4; D: TRBD2; CDR3: CASSLGGSGGAKETQYF; DNA: TGTGCCAGCAGCTTGGGAGGTAGCGGGGGGGCCAAGGAGACCCAGTACTTC